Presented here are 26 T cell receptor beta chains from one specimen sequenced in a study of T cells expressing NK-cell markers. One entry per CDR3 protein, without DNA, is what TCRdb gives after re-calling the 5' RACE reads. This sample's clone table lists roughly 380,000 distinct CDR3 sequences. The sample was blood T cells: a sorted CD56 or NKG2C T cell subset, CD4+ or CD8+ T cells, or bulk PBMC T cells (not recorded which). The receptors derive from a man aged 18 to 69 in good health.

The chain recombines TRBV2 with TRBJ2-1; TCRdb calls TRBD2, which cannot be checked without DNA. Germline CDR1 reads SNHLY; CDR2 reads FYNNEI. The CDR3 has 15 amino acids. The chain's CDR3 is CASRSLAGGPHEQFF. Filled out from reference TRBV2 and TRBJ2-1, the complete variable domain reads EPEVTQTPSHQVTQMGQEVILRCVPISNHLYFYWYRQILGQKVEFLVSFYNNEISEKSEIFDDQFSVERPDGSNFTLKIRSTKLEDSAMYFCASRSLAGGPHEQFFGPGTRLTVL.

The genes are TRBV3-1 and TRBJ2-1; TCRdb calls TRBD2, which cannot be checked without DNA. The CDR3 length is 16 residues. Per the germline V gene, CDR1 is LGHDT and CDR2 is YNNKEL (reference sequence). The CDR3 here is CASSQELAVSYNEQFF.

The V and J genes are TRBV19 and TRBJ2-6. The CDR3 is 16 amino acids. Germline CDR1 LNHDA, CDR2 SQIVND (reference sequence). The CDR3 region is CASKEYLRSGANVLTF.

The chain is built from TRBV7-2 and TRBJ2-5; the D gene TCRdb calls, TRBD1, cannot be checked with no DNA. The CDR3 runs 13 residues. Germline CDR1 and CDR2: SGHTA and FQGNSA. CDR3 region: CASSGGQQETQYF.

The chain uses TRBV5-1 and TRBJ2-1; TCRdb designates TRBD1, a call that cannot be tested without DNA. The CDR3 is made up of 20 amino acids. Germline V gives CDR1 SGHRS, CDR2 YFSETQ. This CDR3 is CASSLYWTPLRGTGYNEQFF. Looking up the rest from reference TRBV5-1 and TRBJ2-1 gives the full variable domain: KAGVTQTPRYLIKTRGQQVTLSCSPISGHRSVSWYQQTPGQGLQFLFEYFSETQRNKGNFPGRFSGRQFSNSRSEMNVSTLELGDSALYLCASSLYWTPLRGTGYNEQFFGPGTRLTVL.

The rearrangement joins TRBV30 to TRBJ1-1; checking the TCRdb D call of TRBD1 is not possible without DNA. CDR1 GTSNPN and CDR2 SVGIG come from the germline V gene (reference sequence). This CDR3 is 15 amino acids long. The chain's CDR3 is CAWSEGDRRNTEAFF.

CDR3 sequence reads: CASRGLAGGRLYEQYF. This chain links TRBV27 with TRBJ2-7; TCRdb's D call, TRBD2, is unchecked because there is no DNA. This CDR3 contains 16 residues. CDR1 MNHEY and CDR2 SMNVEV come from the germline V gene (reference sequence).

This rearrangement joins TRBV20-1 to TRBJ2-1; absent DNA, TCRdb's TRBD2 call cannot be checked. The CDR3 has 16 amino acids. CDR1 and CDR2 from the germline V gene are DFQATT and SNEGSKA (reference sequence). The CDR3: CSARDPWTSGTKEQFF.

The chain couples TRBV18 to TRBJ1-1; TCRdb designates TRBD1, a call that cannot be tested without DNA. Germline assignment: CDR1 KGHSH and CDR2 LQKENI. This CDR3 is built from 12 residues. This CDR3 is CASSPPGGAAFF.

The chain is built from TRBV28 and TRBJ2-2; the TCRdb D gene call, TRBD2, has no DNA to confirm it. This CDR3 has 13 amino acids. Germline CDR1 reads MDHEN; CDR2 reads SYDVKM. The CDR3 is CASLTDSGGELFF. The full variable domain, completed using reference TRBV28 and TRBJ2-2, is DVKVTQSSRYLVKRTGEKVFLECVQDMDHENMFWYRQDPGLGLRLIYFSYDVKMKEKGDIPEGYSVSREKKERFSLILESASTNQTSMYLCASLTDSGGELFFGEGSRLTVL.

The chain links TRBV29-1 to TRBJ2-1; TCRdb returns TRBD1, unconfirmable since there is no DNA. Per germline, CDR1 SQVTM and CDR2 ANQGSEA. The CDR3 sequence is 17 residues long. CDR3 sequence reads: CSVEELPGQATYNEQFF.

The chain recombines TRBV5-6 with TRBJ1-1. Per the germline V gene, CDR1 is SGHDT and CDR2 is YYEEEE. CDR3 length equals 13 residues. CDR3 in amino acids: CASAGASGTEAFF.

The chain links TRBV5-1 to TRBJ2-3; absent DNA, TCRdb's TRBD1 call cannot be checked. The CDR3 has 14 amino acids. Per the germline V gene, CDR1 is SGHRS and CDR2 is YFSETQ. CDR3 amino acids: CASSRQDSTDTQYF. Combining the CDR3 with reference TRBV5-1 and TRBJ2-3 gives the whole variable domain KAGVTQTPRYLIKTRGQQVTLSCSPISGHRSVSWYQQTPGQGLQFLFEYFSETQRNKGNFPGRFSGRQFSNSRSEMNVSTLELGDSALYLCASSRQDSTDTQYFGPGTRLTVL.

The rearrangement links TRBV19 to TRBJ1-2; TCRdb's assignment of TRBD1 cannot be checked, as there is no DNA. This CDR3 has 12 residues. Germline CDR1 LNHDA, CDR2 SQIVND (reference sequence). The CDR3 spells CASSDRLYGYTF.

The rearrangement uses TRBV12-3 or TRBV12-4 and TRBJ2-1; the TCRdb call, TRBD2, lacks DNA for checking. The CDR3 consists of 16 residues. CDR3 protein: CASSEISGGGPNEQFF.

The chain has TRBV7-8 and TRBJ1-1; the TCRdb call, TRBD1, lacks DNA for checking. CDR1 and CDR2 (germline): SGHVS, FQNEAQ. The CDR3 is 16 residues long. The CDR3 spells CASSFWTGERVTEAFF. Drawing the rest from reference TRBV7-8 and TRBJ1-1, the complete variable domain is GAGVSQSPRYKVAKRGQDVALRCDPISGHVSLFWYQQALGQGPEFLTYFQNEAQLDKSGLPSDRFFAERPEGSVSTLKIQRTQQEDSAVYLCASSFWTGERVTEAFFGQGTRLTVV.

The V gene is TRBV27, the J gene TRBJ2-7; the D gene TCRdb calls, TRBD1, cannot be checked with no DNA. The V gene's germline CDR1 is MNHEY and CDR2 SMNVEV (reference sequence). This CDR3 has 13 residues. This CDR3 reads CASSLNLGQEQYF.

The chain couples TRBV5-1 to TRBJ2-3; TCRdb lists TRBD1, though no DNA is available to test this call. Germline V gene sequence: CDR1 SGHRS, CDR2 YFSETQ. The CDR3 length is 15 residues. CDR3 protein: CASSSDSLRGDTQYF. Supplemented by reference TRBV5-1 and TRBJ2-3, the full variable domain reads KAGVTQTPRYLIKTRGQQVTLSCSPISGHRSVSWYQQTPGQGLQFLFEYFSETQRNKGNFPGRFSGRQFSNSRSEMNVSTLELGDSALYLCASSSDSLRGDTQYFGPGTRLTVL.

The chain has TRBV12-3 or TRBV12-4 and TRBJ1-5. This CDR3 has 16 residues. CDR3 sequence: CASSSWGLGRNQPQHF.

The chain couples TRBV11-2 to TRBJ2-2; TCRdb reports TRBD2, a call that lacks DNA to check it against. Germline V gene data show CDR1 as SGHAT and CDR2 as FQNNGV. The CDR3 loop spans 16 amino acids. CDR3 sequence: CASRKPGGGNTGELFF.

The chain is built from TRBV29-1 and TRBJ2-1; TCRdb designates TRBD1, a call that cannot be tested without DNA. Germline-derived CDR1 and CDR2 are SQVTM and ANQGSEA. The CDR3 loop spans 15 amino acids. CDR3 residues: CSAKNAGTGLDEQFF.

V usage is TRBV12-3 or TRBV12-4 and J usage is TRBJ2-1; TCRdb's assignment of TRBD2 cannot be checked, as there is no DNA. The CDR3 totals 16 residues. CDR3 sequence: CASSYIAGGIYNEQFF.

This chain's CDR3 is CASSFSGTVTGRGYTF. The chain employs TRBV13 and TRBJ1-2. From germline, CDR1 is PRHDT and CDR2 FYEKMQ (reference sequence). The CDR3 contains 16 residues.

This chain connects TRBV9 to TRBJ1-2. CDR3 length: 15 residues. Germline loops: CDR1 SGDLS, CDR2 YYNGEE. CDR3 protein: CASSVVREGRNGYTF.

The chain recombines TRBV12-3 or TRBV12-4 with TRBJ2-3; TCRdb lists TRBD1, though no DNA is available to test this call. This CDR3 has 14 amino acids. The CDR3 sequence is CASSRTGPADGQYF.

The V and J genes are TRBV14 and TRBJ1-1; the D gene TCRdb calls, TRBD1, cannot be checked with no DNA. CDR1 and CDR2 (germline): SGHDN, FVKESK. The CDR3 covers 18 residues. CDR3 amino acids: CASSQDGANFYMNTEAFF.